This T cell receptor beta chain stems from a study of tumor-infiltrating lymphocytes in oesophageal squamous cell carcinoma (dated by TCRdb to the mid-2010s). Library construction relied on PCR. The sequencer was an Illumina HiSeq 2000. The public reads were run again by TCRdb, first through fastp at Q25 and then through MiXCR, and only productive beta chains were kept. Rows merge per CDR3 protein into single entries with the most common DNA and genes. The sample data list about 14,000 distinct CDR3 sequences, and less than 65% of these were observed just once. About 35% of the sample is taken by the ten largest. Inclusive of the bounding cysteine and phenylalanine, the CDR3 is 13 residues long. Of the read, only the CDR3 DNA is kept; its 39 bases are in frame from base 1. V loses 9 bases, J loses 8 bases, and the germline ends lie 17 bases apart. Details on this clonotype: No cognate antigen has been identified for it. The record has no base qualities; no much larger clone is one base away.

Sequenced sample: esophageal tumor tissue. The TCR originated in a male donor with esophageal squamous cell carcinoma. The chain couples TRBV12-3 or TRBV12-4 to TRBJ2-1; the D gene identity is not certain. The nucleotides read TGTGCCAGTGGGAACGTGATGGGCGATGAGCAGTTCTTC. It encodes CASGNVMGDEQFF.